This TCR beta chain is from a study of Graves' ophthalmopathy and Graves' hyperthyroidism. The table lists this clonotype with many counts. What it recognizes is unknown. Amplification targeted the TCR beta CDR3 regions, with RNA transcripts as the source material. HTBI-primed RT-PCR formed the first round, and a multiplex PCR formed the second. TCRdb redid the calling of the multiplex PCR reads with MiXCR, one entry per CDR3 protein. The repertoire includes 360,000 or so distinct CDR3 sequences, approximately 20% of them detected once, and roughly 1.5% sits in the top ten. CDR3 length equals 12 residues. The V and J ends lost 6 bases and 0 bases respectively, with 9 bases between them. The germline V gene has CDR1 DFQATT and CDR2 SNEGSKA (reference sequence). Moderately to severely active ophthalmopathy under 3 months, CAS at least 3, NOSPECS at least 4. The PBMCs used were ones drawn from approximately 10 ml of fresh peripheral blood.

Findings of the study overall: Detected in blood as well were most expanded thyroid clonotypes with frequency above 0.001.

The receptor comes from a woman younger than 35 with Graves' ophthalmopathy. Sequences were obtained from peripheral blood. The genes are TRBV20-1 and TRBJ2-7; D is ambiguous. The CDR3 reads CSATDSSYEQYF. The CDR3 bases are TGCAGTGCCACTGACTCCTCCTACGAGCAGTACTTC.